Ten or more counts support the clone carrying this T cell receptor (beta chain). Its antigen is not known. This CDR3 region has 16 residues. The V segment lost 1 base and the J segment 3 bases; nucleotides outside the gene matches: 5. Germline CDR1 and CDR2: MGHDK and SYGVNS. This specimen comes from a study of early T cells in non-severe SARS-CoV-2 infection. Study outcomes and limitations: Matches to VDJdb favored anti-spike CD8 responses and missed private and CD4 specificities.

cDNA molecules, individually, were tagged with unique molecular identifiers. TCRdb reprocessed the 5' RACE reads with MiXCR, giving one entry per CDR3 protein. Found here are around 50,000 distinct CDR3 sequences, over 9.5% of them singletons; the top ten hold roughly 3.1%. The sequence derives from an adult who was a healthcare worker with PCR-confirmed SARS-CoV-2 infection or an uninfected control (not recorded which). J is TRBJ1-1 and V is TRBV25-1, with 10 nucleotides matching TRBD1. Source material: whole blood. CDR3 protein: CASSELGTGAHTEAFF. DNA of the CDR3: TGTGCCAGCAGTGAATTGGGGACAGGGGCTCACACTGAAGCTTTCTTT. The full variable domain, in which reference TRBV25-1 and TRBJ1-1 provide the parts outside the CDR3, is EADIYQTPRYLVIGTGKKITLECSQTMGHDKMYWYQQDPGMELHLIHYSYGVNSTEKGDLSSESTVSRIRTEHFPLTLESARPSHTSQYLCASSELGTGAHTEAFFGQGTRLTVV.